The 27 T cell receptor beta chains reported below all come from one sample, sequenced in a study of identical twins (dated by TCRdb to 2015 to 2016). To prepare the library, 5' RACE was applied. The sequencer listed for this sample is Illumina HiSeq 2000. The raw public reads went through TCRdb reprocessing: fastp at Q25, MiXCR clone calling, in-frame beta chains kept. Every entry covers one CDR3 protein and lists the most common genes and DNA from its rows. Present in this sample are around 340,000 distinct CDR3 sequences, about 12% of which were seen just once. Together, the top ten hold more than 6% of the sample. This sample was also put to use in a study of yellow fever vaccine responses in identical twins.

The material sequenced was CD8+ T cells sorted from blood. The receptor set was obtained from a woman younger than 35 in good health.

This clonotype occurred a few times. This chain uses TRBV7-9 with TRBJ2-3, with D maybe TRBD1 (6 bases). The ends were cut back, 2 bases at V and 4 bases at J, with 10 bases in the middle. The CDR3 covers 14 residues. Germline-derived CDR1 and CDR2 are SEHNR and FQNEAQ (reference sequence). The CDR3 here is CASSLQTGPDTQYF. DNA of the CDR3: TGTGCCAGCAGCTTACAGACAGGTCCAGATACGCAGTATTTT.

The J gene is TRBJ2-2, the V gene TRBV4-2, with 11 bases fitting TRBD2. With V trimmed by 3 bases and J by 1 base, 4 bases remained unmatched. The CDR3 consists of 17 residues. CDR1 is LGHNA and CDR2 is YNFKEQ in the germline V gene. CDR3 residues: CASSHPGLAVNTGELFF. CDR3 nucleotides: TGTGCCAGCAGCCACCCGGGACTAGCGGTGAACACCGGGGAGCTGTTTTTT.

The chain combines TRBV20-1 with TRBJ2-7; 11 bases match TRBD2. The V segment lost 0 bases and the J segment 3 bases; nucleotides outside the gene matches: 1. Germline lookup yields CDR1 DFQATT and CDR2 SNEGSKA (reference sequence). The CDR3 loop spans 14 amino acids. CDR3 coding DNA: TGCAGTGCTAGAGAAGGACTAGCGGGCTACGAGCAGTACTTC. Translating it yields CSAREGLAGYEQYF.

The rearrangement joins TRBV19 to TRBJ1-1; a weak D match, TRBD1 (6 bases). The CDR3 is made up of 18 amino acids. The V gene lost 0 bases and the J gene lost 0 bases, with 17 bases spanning the gap. Germline V gene lookup returns CDR1 LNHDA and CDR2 SQIVND (reference sequence). CDR3 protein: CASSIDSSDRPMNTEAFF. CDR3 DNA sequence: TGTGCCAGTAGTATAGATAGTTCCGACAGGCCCATGAACACTGAAGCTTTCTTT.

There are a few counts of this clonotype. The V and J genes are TRBV15 and TRBJ1-2; TRBD1 might be the D (6 bases). The V gene's germline CDR1 is LNHNV and CDR2 YYDKDF (reference sequence). The CDR3 is 16 amino acids. V was pared by 0 bases and J by 4 bases, with 15 bases between. CDR3 bases: TGTGCCACCAGCAGAGATCGGGGACAAATCATCTATGGCTACACCTTC. Translated: CATSRDRGQIIYGYTF. Combining the CDR3 with reference TRBV15 and TRBJ1-2 gives the whole variable domain DAMVIQNPRYQVTQFGKPVTLSCSQTLNHNVMYWYQQKSSQAPKLLFHYYDKDFNNEADTPDNFQSRRPNTSFCFLDIRSPGLGDTAMYLCATSRDRGQIIYGYTFGSGTRLTVV.

The rearrangement uses TRBV12-3 or TRBV12-4 and TRBJ2-3; 9 nucleotides align to TRBD2. There are 15 residues in the CDR3. With V trimmed by 4 bases and J by 2 bases, 4 bases remained unmatched. For the CDR3, the DNA is TGTGCCAGCAGTTATAGCGGGAGTCCCACAGATACGCAGTATTTT. Its translation: CASSYSGSPTDTQYF.

This clonotype was counted at least ten times. V usage is TRBV15 and J usage is TRBJ2-1; 13 nucleotides align to TRBD2. Losses at the gene ends were 5 bases for V and 5 bases for J; bases not matched to a gene: 3. CDR3 length: 15 residues. Germline lookup yields CDR1 LNHNV and CDR2 YYDKDF (reference sequence). Here the CDR3 DNA reads TGTGCCACCAGCCAGGGACTAGCGGGAAACAATGAGCAGTTCTTC. It specifies CATSQGLAGNNEQFF.

The V and J genes are TRBV29-1 and TRBJ2-2; D is unclear. Between the trimmed V and J ends, which lost 5 bases and 7 bases, there was a span of 11 bases. Germline CDR1 is SQVTM and CDR2 is ANQGSEA. This CDR3 is built from 12 residues. The CDR3 coding sequence is TGCAGCGTTTTAGTGTCCCGCGGGGAGCTGTTTTTT. Translation: CSVLVSRGELFF.

The table lists this clonotype with a few counts. The rearrangement uses TRBV5-1 and TRBJ2-7; 7 bases map to TRBD2. Germline CDR1 is SGHRS and CDR2 is YFSETQ. CDR3 length equals 14 residues. J was trimmed by 5 bases and V by 5 bases; bases with no gene match: 10. CDR3 in DNA: TGCGCCAGCAGTCCCGGACTAGTTTTGGACGAGCAGTACTTC. Translating it yields CASSPGLVLDEQYF.

This clonotype was found a few times. The chain uses TRBV24-1 and TRBJ2-1, with 15 nucleotides matching TRBD2. This CDR3 has 17 amino acids. Germline V CDR1 and CDR2: KGHDR, SFDVKD. With 5 bases clipped from V and 4 bases from J, the junction kept 5 bases outside the gene matches. CDR3: CATSGTSGRASYNEQFF. The CDR3 DNA is TGTGCCACCAGTGGGACTAGCGGGAGGGCCTCATACAATGAGCAGTTCTTC.

This clonotype turned up a few times. J is TRBJ1-1 and V is TRBV12-3 or TRBV12-4; 7 nucleotides match TRBD1. V lost 6 bases, J lost 7 bases, and 5 bases stayed unmatched. This CDR3 has 12 residues. CDR3 sequence: CASRLGQVEAFF. CDR3 sequence (DNA): TGTGCCAGCAGACTTGGACAGGTTGAAGCTTTCTTT.

This clonotype was observed many times. The chain employs TRBV20-1 and TRBJ1-6; possibly TRBD1 for D (6 bases). Trimming shortened V by 1 base and J by 5 bases, and 12 bases separated the two germline ends. This CDR3 contains 15 residues. CDR1 and CDR2 (germline): DFQATT, SNEGSKA (reference sequence). CDR3 nucleotides: TGCAGTGCTAGAGCCATGGACAGTGATAATTCACCCCTCCACTTT. It yields the protein CSARAMDSDNSPLHF.

This chain links TRBV10-3 with TRBJ2-3, with 8 bases matching TRBD2. Germline V lookup: CDR1 ENHRY, CDR2 SYGVKD. The J segment lost 1 base and the V segment lost 3 bases, leaving 3 bases of the junction unmatched. The CDR3 totals 15 residues. CDR3 loop: CAISEPAGGTDTQYF. CDR3 sequence (DNA): TGTGCCATCAGTGAACCAGCGGGGGGCACAGATACGCAGTATTTT.

Only a few counts were recorded for this clonotype. The gene calls are TRBV27 and TRBJ2-7; a weak D match, TRBD2 (6 bases). The CDR3 is 14 residues long. V was shortened by 2 bases and J by 3 bases, with 11 bases between the two germline ends. Germline values: CDR1 MNHEY, CDR2 SMNVEV (reference sequence). The CDR3 DNA reads as TGTGCCAGCAGTTTACAGGGCGGGATCTACGAGCAGTACTTC. Translated: CASSLQGGIYEQYF.

The chain is built from TRBV5-6 and TRBJ2-1; 8 bases map to TRBD2. V shed 4 bases and J 4 bases; nucleotides not matched to a gene: 7. The CDR3 has 15 amino acids. Germline assignment: CDR1 SGHDT and CDR2 YYEEEE. CDR3: CASSEGTRPYNEQFF. For the CDR3, the DNA is TGTGCCAGCAGCGAAGGGACTAGACCATACAATGAGCAGTTCTTC.

This clonotype was detected a few times. This chain uses TRBV28 with TRBJ2-5, with D tentatively TRBD1 (5 bases). This CDR3 is built from 16 residues. The germline gives CDR1 MDHEN, CDR2 SYDVKM. V was trimmed by 8 bases and J by 5 bases, leaving 24 bases between them. CDR3 DNA sequence: TGTGCCAGCCTGACAGTTTATGGGTCCCCAAAGGAGACCCAGTACTTC. Its translation is CASLTVYGSPKETQYF.

The CDR3 DNA reads as TGTGCCAGCAGCCTATTATCGACAGGGCCCAAAAACATTCAGTACTTC. Amino acids: CASSLLSTGPKNIQYF. The chain uses TRBV7-9 and TRBJ2-4; TRBD1 matches 7 bases. CDR3 length: 16 residues. CDR1 SEHNR and CDR2 FQNEAQ come from the germline V gene (reference sequence). The V and J ends lost 5 bases and 2 bases, in that order; junction bases with no gene match: 9.

This clonotype has more than one count but fewer than ten. This chain joins TRBV12-3 or TRBV12-4 and TRBJ1-5, with D uncertain. V lost 3 bases and J 3 bases, leaving 9 bases between the germline ends. The CDR3 sequence is 14 residues long. The CDR3 loop is CASSFGQINQPQHF. CDR3 DNA: TGTGCCAGCAGTTTCGGCCAGATCAATCAGCCCCAGCATTTT.

The CDR3 sequence is CASGALGPVSPLHF. DNA of the CDR3: TGTGCCAGCGGCGCACTCGGACCTGTCTCTCCCCTCCACTTT. The V call is TRBV7-2, the J call TRBJ1-6; D remains unclear. CDR3 length: 14 amino acids. Germline values: CDR1 SGHTA, CDR2 FQGNSA. The ends were cut back, 8 bases at V and 13 bases at J, with 21 bases in the middle.

This rearrangement joins TRBV7-9 to TRBJ2-6, with D unclear. This CDR3 has 14 amino acids. Trimming removed 5 bases at V and 2 bases at J, with 7 bases between. Germline lookup yields CDR1 SEHNR and CDR2 FQNEAQ (reference sequence). The CDR3 loop reads CASSPQAGANVLTF. The DNA for the CDR3 is TGTGCCAGCAGCCCTCAGGCTGGGGCCAACGTCCTGACTTTC. The full variable domain, completed using reference TRBV7-9 and TRBJ2-6, is DTGVSQNPRHKITKRGQNVTFRCDPISEHNRLYWYRQTLGQGPEFLTYFQNEAQLEKSRLLSDRFSAERPKGSFSTLEIQRTEQGDSAMYLCASSPQAGANVLTFGAGSRLTVL.

V gene TRBV20-1 combines with J gene TRBJ2-1; 9 positions match TRBD2. The V gene end was trimmed by 5 bases and the J gene end by 7 bases; junction bases not matched to a gene: 9. Germline CDR1 is DFQATT and CDR2 is SNEGSKA (reference sequence). CDR3 length: 14 residues. In DNA, the CDR3 is TGCAGTGCTGACGCGGGAGGGCCCCGAAATGAGCAGTTCTTC. Translation: CSADAGGPRNEQFF.

This clonotype was seen only a few times. The rearrangement uses TRBV7-9 and TRBJ2-1, with 7 nucleotides matching TRBD2. The junction had 8 bases not matched to a gene; V was cut back by 4 bases and J by 8 bases. CDR1 SEHNR and CDR2 FQNEAQ come from the germline V gene (reference sequence). The CDR3 totals 14 residues. The CDR3 DNA reads as TGTGCCAGCAGCTCTCCGGGGGGTCCGGATGAGCAGTTCTTC. It is translated as CASSSPGGPDEQFF. Drawing the rest from reference TRBV7-9 and TRBJ2-1, the complete variable domain is DTGVSQNPRHKITKRGQNVTFRCDPISEHNRLYWYRQTLGQGPEFLTYFQNEAQLEKSRLLSDRFSAERPKGSFSTLEIQRTEQGDSAMYLCASSSPGGPDEQFFGPGTRLTVL.

This clonotype has just a few counts. CDR3 sequence (DNA): TGTGCCAGCAGTCCTTTCGGGGGTGTGTCAGTCATCAGCAATGAGCAGTTCTTC. This sequence encodes CASSPFGGVSVISNEQFF. This chain links TRBV12-3 or TRBV12-4 with TRBJ2-1, with D maybe TRBD2 (6 bases). Trimming removed 5 bases at V and 6 bases at J, with 26 bases between. This CDR3 comprises 18 residues.

This clonotype was seen a few times. V is TRBV9 and J is TRBJ2-1; perhaps TRBD2 as D (6 bases). With 0 bases removed from V and 2 bases from J, the gap between germline ends came to 9 bases. The CDR3 length is 15 residues. In germline, CDR1 is SGDLS, CDR2 YYNGEE. CDR3 protein: CASSVEGGTYNEQFF. As DNA, the CDR3 is TGTGCCAGCAGCGTAGAGGGCGGGACCTACAATGAGCAGTTCTTC.

This clonotype was counted at least ten times. The chain recombines TRBV12-3 or TRBV12-4 with TRBJ1-2, with D tentatively TRBD1 (5 bases). Trimming cost V 6 bases and J 5 bases, with 13 bases left between them. The CDR3 covers 13 residues. The CDR3 loop is CASSPAGGYGYTF. DNA for the CDR3: TGTGCCAGCAGCCCAGCTGGGGGTTATGGCTACACCTTC.

This clonotype appeared a few times. The rearrangement links TRBV2 to TRBJ2-7, with a possible D match to TRBD1 (6 bases). Germline CDR1 reads SNHLY; CDR2 reads FYNNEI. Deletions cut 10 bases from V and 0 bases from J, with 10 bases between. The CDR3 is 12 residues long. The chain's CDR3 is CAITGISYEQYF. For the CDR3, the DNA is TGTGCCATCACAGGGATCTCCTACGAGCAGTACTTC.

This clonotype was recorded at least ten times. The chain is built from TRBV12-3 or TRBV12-4 and TRBJ2-7; D gene unclear. The V gene lost 3 bases and the J gene lost 3 bases, with 9 bases spanning the gap. This CDR3 has 13 residues. CDR3 amino acids: CASSFQDGYEQYF. The CDR3 DNA is TGTGCCAGCAGTTTCCAGGACGGCTACGAGCAGTACTTC.